This TCR beta chain was found in a study of tumor-infiltrating lymphocytes in primary liver carcinoma. Notes on the study in general: Tumors significantly exceeded blood in top-250-clone fraction (p = 0.039).

This clonotype was seen many times. Its antigen is undetermined. Total RNA amounting to around 540 ng was the source from which TCR beta cDNA was made with a constant-region primer. Libraries covering TCR beta were generated through three nested multiplex PCR rounds (using a slightly modified ARM-PCR). TCRdb used MiXCR to reprocess the multiplex PCR reads, holding one entry per CDR3 protein. The sample includes approximately 120,000 distinct CDR3 sequences, 50% to 80% of them seen just once. Unsorted bulk tissue, roughly 20-32 mg of it, served as the source for co-extraction of RNA and DNA. The sample was liver tumor tissue from sampling region 3. Subset reported: tumor region T3, left-lateral pole. The sequence was obtained from a woman aged 55-69 years with primary liver carcinoma and hepatitis B virus infection.

CDR3 protein: CASSPATGSLGTEAFF. The CDR3 DNA follows: TGTGCCAGCAGTCCTGCGACAGGGTCTTTGGGCACTGAAGCTTTCTTT. The genes are TRBV6-2 or TRBV6-3 and TRBJ1-1; 7 bases map to TRBD1. Losses at the gene ends were 5 bases for V and 4 bases for J; bases not matched to a gene: 13. CDR3 length: 16 residues. Germline CDR1 MNHEY, CDR2 SVGEGT.